This T cell receptor (beta chain) stems from a study of T cells after yellow fever vaccination. Study-wide background: Fractions low in cell number were prepared with SMART-Seq v4 Ultra Low Input.

This clonotype was recorded at least ten times. TCRdb re-called the 5' RACE reads through MiXCR, storing one row per CDR3 protein. The sample has 230,000 or so distinct CDR3 sequences, over 3% seen once. Germline V gene data show CDR1 as SGHRS and CDR2 as YFSETQ. This CDR3 is 15 amino acids long. V trimming: 4 bases; J trimming: 3 bases; junction bases outside the gene matches: 5. The chain recombines TRBV5-1 with TRBJ2-1; 9 bases agree with TRBD2. The sequenced sample was PBMCs, obtained 15 days after the yellow fever booster vaccination. The sequence was obtained from a man in his late teens or twenties who received the YFV17D yellow fever vaccine. The CDR3 DNA reads TGCGCCAGCAGCGTTGGACTAGCGATCTACAATGAGCAGTTCTTC. It yields the protein CASSVGLAIYNEQFF.